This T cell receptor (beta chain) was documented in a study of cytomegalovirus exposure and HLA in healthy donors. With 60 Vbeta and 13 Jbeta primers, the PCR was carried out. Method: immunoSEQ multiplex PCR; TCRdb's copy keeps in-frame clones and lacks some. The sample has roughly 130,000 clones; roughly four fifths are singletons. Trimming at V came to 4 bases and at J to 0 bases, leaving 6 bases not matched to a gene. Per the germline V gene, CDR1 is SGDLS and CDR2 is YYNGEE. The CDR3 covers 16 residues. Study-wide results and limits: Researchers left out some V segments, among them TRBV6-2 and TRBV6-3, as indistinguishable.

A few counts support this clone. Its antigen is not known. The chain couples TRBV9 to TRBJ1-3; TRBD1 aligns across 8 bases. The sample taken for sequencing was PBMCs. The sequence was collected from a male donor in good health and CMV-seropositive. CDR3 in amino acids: CASSLEGQASGNTIYF. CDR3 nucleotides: TGTGCCAGCAGCCTAGAGGGACAGGCCTCTGGAAACACCATATATTTT.